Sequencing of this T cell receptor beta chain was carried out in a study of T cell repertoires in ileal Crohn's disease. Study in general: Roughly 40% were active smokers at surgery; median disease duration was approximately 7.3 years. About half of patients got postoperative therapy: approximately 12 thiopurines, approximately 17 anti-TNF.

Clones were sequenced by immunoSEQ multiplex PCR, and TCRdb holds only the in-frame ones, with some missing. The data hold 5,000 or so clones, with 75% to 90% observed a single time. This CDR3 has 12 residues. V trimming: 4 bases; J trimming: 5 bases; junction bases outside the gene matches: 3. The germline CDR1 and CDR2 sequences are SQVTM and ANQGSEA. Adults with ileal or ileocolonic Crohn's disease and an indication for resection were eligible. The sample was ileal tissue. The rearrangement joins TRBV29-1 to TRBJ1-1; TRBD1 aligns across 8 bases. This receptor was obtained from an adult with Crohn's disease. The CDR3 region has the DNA TGCAGCGTTGGGCAGGGGGCGACTGAAGCTTTCTTT. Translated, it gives CSVGQGATEAFF.